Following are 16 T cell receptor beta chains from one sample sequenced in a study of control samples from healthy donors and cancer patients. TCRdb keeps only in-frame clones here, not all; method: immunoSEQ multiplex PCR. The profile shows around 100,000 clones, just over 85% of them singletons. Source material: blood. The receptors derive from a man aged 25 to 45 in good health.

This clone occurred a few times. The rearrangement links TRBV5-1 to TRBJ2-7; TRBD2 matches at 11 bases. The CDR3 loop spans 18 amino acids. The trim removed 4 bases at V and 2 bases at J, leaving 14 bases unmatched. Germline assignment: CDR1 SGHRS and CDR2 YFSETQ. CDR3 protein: CASSQPGSSGRNPYEQYF. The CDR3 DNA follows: TGCGCCAGCAGCCAACCCGGGTCTAGCGGGAGGAACCCCTACGAGCAGTACTTC. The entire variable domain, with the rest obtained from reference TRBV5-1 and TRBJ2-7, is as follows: KAGVTQTPRYLIKTRGQQVTLSCSPISGHRSVSWYQQTPGQGLQFLFEYFSETQRNKGNFPGRFSGRQFSNSRSEMNVSTLELGDSALYLCASSQPGSSGRNPYEQYFGPGTRLTVT.

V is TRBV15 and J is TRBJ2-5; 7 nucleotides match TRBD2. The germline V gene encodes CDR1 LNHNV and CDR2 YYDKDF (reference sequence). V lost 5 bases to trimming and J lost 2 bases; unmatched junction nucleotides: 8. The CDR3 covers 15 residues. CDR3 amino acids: CATSYAGEAQETQYF. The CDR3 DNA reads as TGTGCCACCAGCTACGCGGGAGAGGCTCAAGAGACCCAGTACTTC.

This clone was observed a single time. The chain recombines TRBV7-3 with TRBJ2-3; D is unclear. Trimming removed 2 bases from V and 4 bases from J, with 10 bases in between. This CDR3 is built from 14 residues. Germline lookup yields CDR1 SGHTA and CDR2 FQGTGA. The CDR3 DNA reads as TGTGCCAGCAGCTTATTGGCTAGTTCAGATACGCAGTATTTT. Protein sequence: CASSLLASSDTQYF.

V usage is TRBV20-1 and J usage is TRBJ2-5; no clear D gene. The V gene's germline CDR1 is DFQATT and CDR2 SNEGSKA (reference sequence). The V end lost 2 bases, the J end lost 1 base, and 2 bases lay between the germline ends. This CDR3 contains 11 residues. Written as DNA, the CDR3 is TGCAGTGCTAGATTCCAAGAGACCCAGTACTTC. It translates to CSARFQETQYF.

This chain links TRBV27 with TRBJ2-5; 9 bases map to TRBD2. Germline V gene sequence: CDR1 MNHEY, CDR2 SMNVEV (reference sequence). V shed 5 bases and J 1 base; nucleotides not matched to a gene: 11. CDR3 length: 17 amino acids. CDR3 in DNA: TGTGCCAGCAGTCCGAGGGGAGCGGGAGGATTCCAAGAGACCCAGTACTTC. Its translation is CASSPRGAGGFQETQYF.

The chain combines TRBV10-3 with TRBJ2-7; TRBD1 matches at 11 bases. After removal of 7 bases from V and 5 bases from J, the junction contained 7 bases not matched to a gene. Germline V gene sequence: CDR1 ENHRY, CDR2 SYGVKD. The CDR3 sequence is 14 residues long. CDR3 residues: CAITEGQGDHEQYF. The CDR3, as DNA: TGTGCCATCACCGAGGGACAGGGGGACCACGAGCAGTACTTC.

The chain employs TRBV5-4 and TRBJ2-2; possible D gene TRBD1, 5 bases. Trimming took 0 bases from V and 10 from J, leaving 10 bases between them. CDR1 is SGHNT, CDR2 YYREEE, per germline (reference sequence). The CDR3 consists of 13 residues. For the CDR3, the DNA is TGTGCCAGCAGCTTGGCTGGGGCTGAGGAGCTGTTTTTT. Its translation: CASSLAGAEELFF.

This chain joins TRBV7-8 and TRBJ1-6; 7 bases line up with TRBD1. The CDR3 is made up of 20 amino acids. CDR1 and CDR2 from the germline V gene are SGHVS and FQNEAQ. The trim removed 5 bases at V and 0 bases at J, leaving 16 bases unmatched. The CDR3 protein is CASSTRYRGQASSYNSPLHF. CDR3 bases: TGTGCCAGCAGCACGCGGTACAGGGGCCAGGCCAGCTCCTATAATTCACCCCTCCACTTT.

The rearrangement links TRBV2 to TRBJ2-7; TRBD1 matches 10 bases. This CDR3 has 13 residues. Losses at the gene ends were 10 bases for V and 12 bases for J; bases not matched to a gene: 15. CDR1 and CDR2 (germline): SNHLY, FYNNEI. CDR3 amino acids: CATQGQGYSGRYF. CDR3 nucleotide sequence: TGTGCCACCCAGGGACAGGGGTATTCCGGGAGGTACTTC.

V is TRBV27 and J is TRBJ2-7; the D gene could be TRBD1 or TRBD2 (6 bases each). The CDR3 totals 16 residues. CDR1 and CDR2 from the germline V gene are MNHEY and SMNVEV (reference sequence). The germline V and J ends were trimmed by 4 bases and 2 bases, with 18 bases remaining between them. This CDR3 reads CASSSHLGGTTYEQYF. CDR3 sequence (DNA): TGTGCCAGCAGTTCCCACCTAGGAGGGACAACCTACGAGCAGTACTTC.

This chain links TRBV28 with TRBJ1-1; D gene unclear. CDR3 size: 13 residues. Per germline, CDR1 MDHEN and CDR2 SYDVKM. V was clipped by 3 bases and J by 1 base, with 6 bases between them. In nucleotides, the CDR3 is TGTGCCAGCAGTTTCGGGCGGAACACTGAAGCTTTCTTT. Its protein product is CASSFGRNTEAFF.

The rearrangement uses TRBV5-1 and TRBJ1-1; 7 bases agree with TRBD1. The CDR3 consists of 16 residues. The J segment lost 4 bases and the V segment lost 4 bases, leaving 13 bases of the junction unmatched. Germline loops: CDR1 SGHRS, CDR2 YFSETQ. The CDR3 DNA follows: TGCGCCAGCAGCCGTATCGACAGGGATTTGGGCACTGAAGCTTTCTTT. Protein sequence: CASSRIDRDLGTEAFF.

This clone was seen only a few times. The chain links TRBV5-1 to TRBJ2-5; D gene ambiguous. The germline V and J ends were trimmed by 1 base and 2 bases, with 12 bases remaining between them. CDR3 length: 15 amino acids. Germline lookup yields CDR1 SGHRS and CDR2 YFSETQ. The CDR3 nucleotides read TGCGCCAGCAGCTTGTCGGGCCGTCCTCAAGAGACCCAGTACTTC. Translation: CASSLSGRPQETQYF.

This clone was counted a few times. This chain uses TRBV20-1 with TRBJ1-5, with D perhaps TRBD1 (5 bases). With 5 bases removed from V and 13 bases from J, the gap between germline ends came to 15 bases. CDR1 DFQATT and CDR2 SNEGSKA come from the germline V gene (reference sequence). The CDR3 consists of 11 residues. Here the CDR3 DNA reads TGCAGTGCTGGGACGGTGGTCCAGCAGCATTTT. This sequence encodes CSAGTVVQQHF.

CDR3 bases: TGTGCCAGCAGCTTAATCGCAAGCGGGACCCCTAGCACAGATACGCAGTATTTT. It translates to CASSLIASGTPSTDTQYF. The chain uses TRBV7-8 and TRBJ2-3; 7 bases align to TRBD2. Germline V gene sequence: CDR1 SGHVS, CDR2 FQNEAQ. V shed 2 bases and J 0 bases; nucleotides not matched to a gene: 11. This CDR3 has 18 residues. The full variable domain, in which reference TRBV7-8 and TRBJ2-3 provide the parts outside the CDR3, is GAGVSQSPRYKVAKRGQDVALRCDPISGHVSLFWYQQALGQGPEFLTYFQNEAQLDKSGLPSDRFFAERPEGSVSTLKIQRTQQEDSAVYLCASSLIASGTPSTDTQYFGPGTRLTVL.

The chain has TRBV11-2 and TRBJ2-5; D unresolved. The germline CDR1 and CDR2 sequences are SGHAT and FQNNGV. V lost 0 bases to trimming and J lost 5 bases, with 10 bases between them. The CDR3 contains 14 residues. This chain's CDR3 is CASSLERVRETQYF. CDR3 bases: TGTGCCAGCAGCTTAGAAAGGGTACGCGAGACCCAGTACTTC.